These T cell receptor beta chains were read from a single sample in a study of cytomegalovirus exposure and HLA in healthy donors. Produced via immunoSEQ multiplex PCR; TCRdb's table is partial and in-frame only. The table lists 90,000 to 120,000 clones, 78% of them singletons, with roughly 1.9% in the top ten. The sample consisted of PBMCs. The source is a woman in her thirties or forties in good health and CMV-seronegative. Each CDR3 is given with its conserved first and last residue. D genes are given only for firm matches. Only part of the rows carry a size: once, few, many, or a class if the clone is expanded.

d_call clone_size j_call v_call cdr3_nt cdr3_aa
NA NA TRBJ2-1 TRBV20-1 TGCAGTGCTAGACGCGCTCCTGAGCAGTTCTTC CSARRAPEQFF
NA NA TRBJ1-3 TRBV28 TGTGCCAGCAGTTTTATCCACAGCGGGGACTCTGGAAACACCATATATTTT CASSFIHSGDSGNTIYF
NA NA TRBJ1-2 TRBV29-1 TGCAGCGTTGAAGATGTCCAGGGGAGTGGCTACACCTTC CSVEDVQGSGYTF
TRBD1 NA TRBJ2-6 TRBV11-2 TGTGCCAGCAGCTTAGACGGACAGGCTAAAACCTCTGGGGCCAACGTCCTGACTTTC CASSLDGQAKTSGANVLTF
NA NA TRBJ2-3 TRBV19 TGTGCCAGTTCCTTTGGGCAGCGGGTGGATACGCAGTATTTT CASSFGQRVDTQYF
NA NA TRBJ2-1 TRBV28 TGTGCCAGCAGCCCGCCATTGGCGGGGCCCTACAATGAGCAGTTCTTC CASSPPLAGPYNEQFF
TRBD1 NA TRBJ2-1 TRBV11-3 TGTGCCAGCAGCACGCAGACAGGGTTTGGTGAGCAGTTCTTC CASSTQTGFGEQFF
TRBD1 NA TRBJ1-5 TRBV19 TGTGCCAGTAGGGAGGGACAGGGCAACAATCAGCCCCAGCATTTT CASREGQGNNQPQHF
TRBD1 NA TRBJ2-6 TRBV6-5 TGTGCCAGCAGGACAGGGGGCTCTGGGGCCAACGTCCTGACTTTC CASRTGGSGANVLTF
TRBD2 NA TRBJ2-1 TRBV9 TGTGCCAGCAGCGCTAGCGGGTGGGATGAGCAGTTCTTC CASSASGWDEQFF
NA NA TRBJ2-7 TRBV7-9 TGTTCCAGCAGCTTAGCGGGACAGGGCCCCTCCTACGAGCAGTACTTC CSSSLAGQGPSYEQYF
NA few TRBJ2-7 TRBV29-1 TGCAGCGCCTCGAGCACAGCCGTATCCTACGAGCAGTACTTC CSASSTAVSYEQYF
TRBD2 NA TRBJ2-1 TRBV19 TGTGCCAGTAGTATGTCATGGAGTCCGGGAGGCACCTACAATGAGCAGTTCTTC CASSMSWSPGGTYNEQFF
TRBD2 NA TRBJ2-1 TRBV27 TGTGCCAGCAGCCCTCGGGGGGGATCCGGCAATGAGCAGTTCTTC CASSPRGGSGNEQFF
NA NA TRBJ1-5 TRBV27 TGTGCCAGCAGTTTTAGCGGGATAGGTGAGCCCCAGCATTTT CASSFSGIGEPQHF
TRBD2 NA TRBJ2-7 TRBV18 TGTGCCAGCTCCCCCACGAGCGGGATATTCTCCTACGAGCAGTACTTC CASSPTSGIFSYEQYF
NA few TRBJ1-1 TRBV28 TGTGCCAGCAGTTTGTCTAACACTGAAGCTTTCTTT CASSLSNTEAFF
NA NA TRBJ1-2 TRBV7-9 TGTTCCAGCAACTTAAAGGCAGGGGCCAGCTACACCTTC CSSNLKAGASYTF
NA once TRBJ1-1 TRBV5-1 TGCGCCAGCAGCTTGGGAGGGGGGAACACTGAAGCTTTCTTT CASSLGGGNTEAFF
TRBD1 NA TRBJ2-7 TRBV7-9 TGTGCCAGCAGGGCGGACAGGGAGTCCGAGCAGTACTTC CASRADRESEQYF
TRBD2 NA TRBJ2-1 TRBV9 TGTGCCAGCAGCGTAGGTTGGCTAGCGGAGATAGCTGAGCAGTTCTTC CASSVGWLAEIAEQFF
NA once TRBJ2-7 TRBV7-8 TGTGCCAGCAGTCGGACAGACTCCTACGAGCAGTACTTC CASSRTDSYEQYF
NA NA TRBJ1-1 TRBV19 TGTGCCAGCACTTATGGGAACACTGAAGCTTTCTTT CASTYGNTEAFF
TRBD2 NA TRBJ2-3 TRBV4-1 TGCGCCAGCAGCCTCCGGACTAGCGGGGGCTCAGATACGCAGTATTTT CASSLRTSGGSDTQYF
TRBD1 NA TRBJ2-7 TRBV7-2 TGTGCCAGCAGCTTAGCGAGTTTCGGACAGGGCTCCTACGAGCAGTACTTC CASSLASFGQGSYEQYF
NA NA TRBJ1-2 TRBV4-1 TGCGCCAGCAGCCAAGAACAATCTCTGGGCTACACCTTC CASSQEQSLGYTF
NA NA TRBJ2-1 TRBV7-9 TGTGCCATACCTGCGAGAGTTACGAGGAATGAGCAGTTCTTC CAIPARVTRNEQFF
TRBD1 few TRBJ2-7 TRBV6-1 TGTGCCAGCAGCGTCTGGGACAGGGCGTCTGGCGAGCAGTACTTC CASSVWDRASGEQYF
TRBD1 few TRBJ2-2 TRBV6-4 TGTGCCAGCAGTGAGGGAGGACAGGGGCCCACCGGGGAGCTGTTTTTT CASSEGGQGPTGELFF
NA NA TRBJ1-2 TRBV4-1 TGCGCCAGCAGCCCCACCGACTTCGACAGCTACTACACCTTC CASSPTDFDSYYTF
NA NA TRBJ2-5 TRBV7-9 TGTGCCAGCAGCTTAGGGGAGACGGTCCAAGAGACCCAGTACTTC CASSLGETVQETQYF